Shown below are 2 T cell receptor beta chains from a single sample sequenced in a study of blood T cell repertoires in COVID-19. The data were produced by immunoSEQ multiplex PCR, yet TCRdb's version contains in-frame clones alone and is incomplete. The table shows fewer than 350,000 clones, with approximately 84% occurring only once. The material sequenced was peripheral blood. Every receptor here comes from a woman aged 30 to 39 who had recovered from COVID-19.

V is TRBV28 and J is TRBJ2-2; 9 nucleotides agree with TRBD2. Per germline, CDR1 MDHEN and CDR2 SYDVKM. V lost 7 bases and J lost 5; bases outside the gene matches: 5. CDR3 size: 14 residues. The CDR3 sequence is CASKAGGWTGELFF. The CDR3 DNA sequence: TGTGCCAGCAAAGCGGGAGGCTGGACCGGGGAGCTGTTTTTT. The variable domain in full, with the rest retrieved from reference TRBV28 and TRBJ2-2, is DVKVTQSSRYLVKRTGEKVFLECVQDMDHENMFWYRQDPGLGLRLIYFSYDVKMKEKGDIPEGYSVSREKKERFSLILESASTNQTSMYLCASKAGGWTGELFFGEGSRLTVL.

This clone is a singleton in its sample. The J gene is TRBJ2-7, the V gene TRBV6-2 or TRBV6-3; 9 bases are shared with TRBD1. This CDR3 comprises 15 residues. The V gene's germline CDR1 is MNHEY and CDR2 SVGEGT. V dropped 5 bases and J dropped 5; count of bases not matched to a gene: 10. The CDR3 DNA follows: TGTGCCAGCAGTCGATCCGGGACAGGGCCACACGAGCAGTACTTC. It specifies CASSRSGTGPHEQYF.